Shown below are 19 T cell receptor beta chains from a single sample sequenced in a study of T cell responses to AZD1222 COVID-19 vaccine. Measured with immunoSEQ multiplex PCR; TCRdb has only the in-frame clones, and not every one. The sample contains some 110,000 clones, 75% to 90% of which appear only once. The sample here was peripheral blood, taken 28 days after the second AZD1222 dose. The receptors derive from an adult who received the AZD1222 COVID-19 vaccine.

J is TRBJ1-1 and V is TRBV6-5, with a tentative D call TRBD1 (5 bases). Germline loops: CDR1 MNHEY, CDR2 SVGAGI. There are 15 residues in the CDR3. The germline V and J ends were trimmed by 8 bases and 1 base, with 17 bases remaining between them. The CDR3 DNA follows: TGTGCCAGCTTAATGGGGGGGACTGGGAACACTGAAGCTTTCTTT. Translated, it gives CASLMGGTGNTEAFF.

V gene TRBV5-1 combines with J gene TRBJ2-7; D is perhaps TRBD2 (5 bases). Germline-derived CDR1 and CDR2 are SGHRS and YFSETQ. This CDR3 spans 13 amino acids. The V and J ends lost 7 bases and 2 bases respectively, with 13 bases between them. CDR3 amino acids: CASAGGPAYEQYF. The CDR3 bases are TGCGCCAGCGCCGGCGGGCCAGCCTACGAGCAGTACTTC.

This chain joins TRBV12-3 or TRBV12-4 and TRBJ2-7; 8 nucleotides match TRBD1. The junction had 2 bases not matched to a gene; V was cut back by 2 bases and J by 5 bases. The CDR3 is made up of 13 amino acids. The CDR3 reads CASSLQGAHEQYF. As DNA, the CDR3 is TGTGCCAGCAGTTTACAGGGGGCCCACGAGCAGTACTTC.

The chain joins TRBV9 to TRBJ2-7, with 9 bases matching TRBD1. Germline CDR1 SGDLS, CDR2 YYNGEE. The CDR3 totals 14 residues. Unmatched junction bases numbered 7, after V lost 4 bases and J lost 5 bases. CDR3 loop: CASSNDRGSHEQYF. As DNA, the CDR3 is TGTGCCAGCAGCAACGACAGGGGGTCCCACGAGCAGTACTTC.

The rearrangement links TRBV5-1 to TRBJ1-2, with D possibly being TRBD1 (6 bases). Per the germline V gene, CDR1 is SGHRS and CDR2 is YFSETQ. V lost 4 bases to trimming and J lost 1 base, with 11 bases between them. The CDR3 loop spans 14 amino acids. The CDR3 DNA sequence: TGCGCCAGCAGCCCGAGACAGGTTAACTATGGCTACACCTTC. Residues: CASSPRQVNYGYTF.

This sequence joins TRBV4-1 and TRBJ1-4, with a weak D call TRBD1 (5 bases). Germline CDR1 and CDR2: MGHRA and YSYEKL. Deletions cut 0 bases from V and 5 bases from J, with 13 bases between. The CDR3 is 16 amino acids. CDR3 residues: CASSQEDPGRNEKLFF. DNA of the CDR3: TGCGCCAGCAGCCAAGAAGATCCGGGACGGAATGAAAAACTGTTTTTT.

This sequence joins TRBV28 and TRBJ2-3; the D call may be TRBD1 or TRBD2 (5 bases each). The CDR3 length is 12 residues. CDR1 is MDHEN and CDR2 is SYDVKM in the germline V gene. This CDR3 reads CLTGRITDTQYF. The DNA of the CDR3 is TGTCTTACGGGACGGATCACAGATACGCAGTATTTT.

A word on this clone: Within the sample, other DNA sequences also encode this same CDR3. J is TRBJ2-6 and V is TRBV2; D unresolved. The CDR3 is 13 residues long. Germline V lookup: CDR1 SNHLY, CDR2 FYNNEI. V lost 5 bases and J lost 1, with 3 bases in between. DNA of the CDR3: TGTGCCAGCAGTCCGTCTGGGGCCAACGTCCTGACTTTC. This translates into CASSPSGANVLTF.

The V gene is TRBV27, the J gene TRBJ2-1; D may be TRBD2 (5 bases). Trimming cost V 4 bases and J 14 bases, with 12 bases left between them. Germline V gives CDR1 MNHEY, CDR2 SMNVEV (reference sequence). CDR3 length equals 11 residues. This CDR3 is CASSYGNGEFF. In DNA, the CDR3 is TGTGCCAGCAGTTATGGAAACGGGGAGTTCTTC.

This clone is a singleton in its sample. The chain uses TRBV15 and TRBJ1-2, with D perhaps matching TRBD1 (5 bases). Germline CDR1 and CDR2: LNHNV and YYDKDF (reference sequence). The CDR3 loop spans 16 amino acids. V lost 3 bases and J 1 base, leaving 15 bases between the germline ends. This CDR3 is CATSRGRDGVNYGYTF. The DNA for the CDR3 is TGTGCCACCAGCAGGGGCCGGGACGGCGTTAACTATGGCTACACCTTC.

The chain joins TRBV5-1 to TRBJ2-5, with D hard to call. The length of the CDR3 is 14 residues. Trimming shortened V by 1 base and J by 5 bases, and 12 bases separated the two germline ends. The germline V gene encodes CDR1 SGHRS and CDR2 YFSETQ. The CDR3 is CASSLSSAEETQYF. For the CDR3, the DNA is TGCGCCAGCAGCTTGAGCTCGGCCGAGGAGACCCAGTACTTC.

The V and J genes are TRBV5-6 and TRBJ1-6, with 10 bases identical to TRBD1. The trim removed 4 bases at V and 9 bases at J, leaving 10 bases unmatched. The CDR3 consists of 16 residues. Germline V gene lookup returns CDR1 SGHDT and CDR2 YYEEEE. The CDR3 bases are TGTGCCAGCAGCGCGTGGGACAGGGGATTTACTTCACCCCTCCACTTT. This codes for CASSAWDRGFTSPLHF.

The genes are TRBV7-8 and TRBJ1-5; D is perhaps TRBD1 (6 bases). Between the trimmed V and J ends, which lost 3 bases and 4 bases, there was a span of 10 bases. Germline CDR1 is SGHVS and CDR2 is FQNEAQ. This CDR3 has 14 amino acids. The CDR3 spells CASSLTGENQPQHF. Written as DNA, the CDR3 is TGTGCCAGCAGCTTGACAGGAGAGAATCAGCCCCAGCATTTT.

V gene TRBV6-2 or TRBV6-3 combines with J gene TRBJ2-5; possible D gene TRBD1, 5 bases. The CDR3 has 15 residues. Germline values: CDR1 MNHEY, CDR2 SVGEGT. Trimming took off 0 bases at V and 4 bases at J, with 12 bases between the two ends. The CDR3 nucleotides read TGTGCCAGCAGTTACTCGGGGCAGGGAAGAGAGACCCAGTACTTC. The encoded protein is CASSYSGQGRETQYF.

The chain has TRBV5-5 and TRBJ1-5; D is unclear. The V end was cut by 0 bases, the J end by 7 bases, with 17 bases between. CDR3 length equals 16 residues. CDR1 is SGHKS and CDR2 is YYEKEE in the germline V gene (reference sequence). In DNA form, the CDR3 reads TGTGCCAGCAGCTTGGGGCGGACTGGAGCAGGACAGCCCCAGCATTTT. Translating gives CASSLGRTGAGQPQHF.

The chain joins TRBV14 to TRBJ2-5; TRBD2 aligns across 12 bases. The V gene's germline CDR1 is SGHDN and CDR2 FVKESK. The ends lost 4 bases at V and 7 bases at J; junction bases unmatched: 16. This CDR3 comprises 18 residues. The chain's CDR3 is CASSRDRTSGGRLGTQYF. CDR3 DNA: TGTGCCAGCAGCCGAGATCGTACTAGCGGGGGGAGACTCGGGACCCAGTACTTC.

The rearrangement joins TRBV6-5 to TRBJ1-2; 7 positions agree with TRBD1. Germline lookup yields CDR1 MNHEY and CDR2 SVGAGI. The CDR3 covers 13 residues. V was clipped by 6 bases and J by 4 bases; unmatched bases: 5. CDR3: CASSKDRVYGYTF. In DNA form, the CDR3 reads TGTGCCAGCAGCAAAGACAGGGTCTATGGCTACACCTTC.

The chain employs TRBV19 and TRBJ2-3; D perhaps matches TRBD1 (6 bases). CDR3 length: 15 residues. The germline CDR1 and CDR2 sequences are LNHDA and SQIVND (reference sequence). The V end lost 4 bases, the J end lost 0 bases, and 11 bases lay between the germline ends. CDR3 nucleotide sequence: TGTGCCAGTAGTAATCAGGGGTCTAGCACAGATACGCAGTATTTT. Its translation: CASSNQGSSTDTQYF.

The count of this clone is one. The CDR3 here is CASSIDQAAPRTF. The CDR3 bases are TGTGCCAGTAGTATAGATCAGGCAGCCCCAAGGACCTTC. The V gene is TRBV19, the J gene TRBJ1-2; D is undetermined. The germline gives CDR1 LNHDA, CDR2 SQIVND (reference sequence). The CDR3 length is 13 residues. The V end was cut by 0 bases, the J end by 14 bases, with 16 bases between. The entire variable domain, with the rest obtained from reference TRBV19 and TRBJ1-2, is as follows: DGGITQSPKYLFRKEGQNVTLSCEQNLNHDAMYWYRQDPGQGLRLIYYSQIVNDFQKGDIAEGYSVSREKKESFPLTVTSAQKNPTAFYLCASSIDQAAPRTFGSGTRLTVV.